This T cell receptor (beta chain) was identified during a study of blood T cell repertoires in COVID-19. Whole-study context: Samples representing acute and convalescent COVID-19 were sourced from the United States, Italy and Spain. In each case, the material was cDNA or gDNA derived from T cells, B-cell-depleted T cells, or PBMCs.

Authors' analysis steps: Amplified reference gene primers provided the basis for estimating nucleated cell counts. Measured with immunoSEQ multiplex PCR; TCRdb has only the in-frame clones, and not every one. V and J calls and clone size follow that table, whereas D and trimming were derived from the DNA. The table records approximately 240,000 clones, 75% to 85% of them present only once. The source is a human donor in a cohort sampled during active COVID-19. Sample: peripheral blood.

This CDR3 reads CASSLAPEGGRTDTQYF. Here the CDR3 DNA reads TGCGCCAGCAGCTTGGCCCCGGAAGGGGGACGCACAGATACGCAGTATTTT. This chain connects TRBV5-1 to TRBJ2-3, with D possibly TRBD1 on 6 matching bases. The CDR3 contains 17 residues. V lost 0 bases and J 1 base, leaving 15 bases between the germline ends. In germline, CDR1 is SGHRS, CDR2 YFSETQ. The entire variable domain, with the rest obtained from reference TRBV5-1 and TRBJ2-3, is as follows: KAGVTQTPRYLIKTRGQQVTLSCSPISGHRSVSWYQQTPGQGLQFLFEYFSETQRNKGNFPGRFSGRQFSNSRSEMNVSTLELGDSALYLCASSLAPEGGRTDTQYFGPGTRLTVL.